Sequencing of this T cell receptor (beta chain) was carried out in a study of cytomegalovirus exposure and HLA in healthy donors. Overall study: Earlier results showed roughly 110 million unique TCR beta sequences derived from about 179 million T cells.

Primers included in the PCR were 60 Vbeta and 13 Jbeta primers. Using immunoSEQ multiplex PCR, the repertoire was profiled, and TCRdb retains in-frame clones only, with some absent. Of 130,000 to 150,000 clones detected, approximately 79% appear once; the ten largest clones hold 4.3%. This clone was observed a handful of times. Its antigen is currently unknown. Trimming cost V 0 bases and J 8 bases; bases outside gene matches: 4. The CDR3 length is 15 residues. Germline V CDR1 and CDR2: MNHEY, SVGAGI. Study-wide results and caveats: Some V segments could not be told apart, so they were left out, TRBV6-2 and TRBV6-3 among them. Generally TCR sequences proved uncommon, though certain public TCRs appeared in numerous donors.

The chain combines TRBV6-5 with TRBJ2-1; TRBD2 aligns across 10 bases. This TCR was recovered from a man between 18 and 29 years old in good health and CMV-seropositive. The specimen sequenced was PBMCs. DNA of the CDR3: TGTGCCAGCAGTTACTCGCCTAGCGGGAGATATGAGCAGTTCTTC. Amino acid sequence: CASSYSPSGRYEQFF.